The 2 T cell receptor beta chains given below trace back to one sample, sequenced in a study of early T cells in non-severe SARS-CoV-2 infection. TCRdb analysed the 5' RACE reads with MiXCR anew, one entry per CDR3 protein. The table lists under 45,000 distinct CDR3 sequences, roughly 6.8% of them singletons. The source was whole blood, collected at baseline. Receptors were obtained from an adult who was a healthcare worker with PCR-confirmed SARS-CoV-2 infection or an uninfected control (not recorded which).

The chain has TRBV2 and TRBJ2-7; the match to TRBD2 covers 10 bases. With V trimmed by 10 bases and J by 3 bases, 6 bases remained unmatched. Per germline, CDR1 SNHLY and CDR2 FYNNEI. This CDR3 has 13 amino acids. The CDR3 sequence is CANKREGDYEQYF. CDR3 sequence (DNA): TGTGCCAACAAGCGGGAGGGGGACTACGAGCAGTACTTC.

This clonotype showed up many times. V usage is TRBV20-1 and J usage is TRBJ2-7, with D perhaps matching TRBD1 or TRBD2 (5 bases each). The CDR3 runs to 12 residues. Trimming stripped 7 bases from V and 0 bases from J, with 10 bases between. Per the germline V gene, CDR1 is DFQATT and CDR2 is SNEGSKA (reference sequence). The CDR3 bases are TGCAGTGGTTGGGGGAACTCCTACGAGCAGTACTTC. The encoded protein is CSGWGNSYEQYF.